This TCR beta chain was identified in a study of long-term antiretroviral therapy in people with HIV. At survey level, the immunoSEQ assay was run in its v3.0 version. The sequencing target was about 35,000-55,000 T-cell genomes per sample. The method was immunoSEQ multiplex PCR; TCRdb's version includes in-frame clones alone and lacks a portion of them. This table has approximately 47,000 clones, around four fifths appearing once. General study results and limits: Gathering of blood took place between about 2003 and 2017, possibly under older ART regimens. Repertoires from HIV showed CDR3 length ranges narrower than those of controls.

This clone has just one count. The antigen is unknown. The V end lost 5 bases, the J end lost 2 bases, and 21 bases lay between the germline ends. This CDR3 has 17 amino acids. Per the germline V gene, CDR1 is SEHNR and CDR2 is FQNEAQ (reference sequence). The gene calls are TRBV7-9 and TRBJ2-5, with a possible D match to TRBD2 (5 bases). The sample in question was unsorted PBMCs, obtained 0.8 years after starting antiretroviral therapy. The clonotype comes from a woman aged 18-29 years with HIV. This CDR3 is CASSGIGNRGRQETQYF. CDR3 in DNA: TGTGCCAGCAGCGGTATCGGGAACCGGGGTCGGCAAGAGACCCAGTACTTC.